The entry below gives a single TCR beta chain sequence along with its context. The CDR3 covers 10 residues. The V end was cut by 7 bases, the J end by 6 bases, with 3 bases between. Germline CDR1 reads SEHNR; CDR2 reads FQNEAQ (reference sequence). Unique molecular identifiers tagged the TCRbeta library. TCRdb re-analysed the PCR reads in MiXCR, keeping a single row per CDR3 protein. The sample records about 360,000 distinct CDR3 sequences, less than 15% being singletons. The data derive from a study of T-cell reconstitution after alpha-beta-depleted transplantation in children. This material consisted of PBMCs, taken from the stem cell graft. The TCR originated in a human donor who donated a stem cell graft to a child with Fanconi anemia. V is TRBV7-9 and J is TRBJ2-2; no definite D call. The CDR3 protein is CASNPGELFF. The CDR3 DNA reads as TGTGCCAGCAATCCCGGGGAGCTGTTTTTT. Filled out from reference TRBV7-9 and TRBJ2-2, the complete variable domain reads DTGVSQNPRHKITKRGQNVTFRCDPISEHNRLYWYRQTLGQGPEFLTYFQNEAQLEKSRLLSDRFSAERPKGSFSTLEIQRTEQGDSAMYLCASNPGELFFGEGSRLTVL.